This TCR beta chain was sequenced during a study of CXCR3-negative and CXCR3-positive naive CD8 T cells. Study results and limitations: Naive CXCR3-positive cells had TRB CDR3s more hydrophobic than those of CXCR3-negative naive cells. Unlike memory cells, which differed, naive CXCR3-negative and CXCR3-positive cells had similar TRBV-TRBJ usage.

The CDR3 sequence is 18 residues long. Germline lookup yields CDR1 MNHEY and CDR2 SMNVEV (reference sequence). CD45RO-CCR7+CD27+CD95- was the phenotype of naive CD8+ T cells. As regards this clonotype: What it binds is unknown.

UMI-tagged TRB cDNA libraries were built via 5' RACE. TCRdb reprocessed the 5' RACE reads and reports one entry per CDR3 protein, with no DNA. This sample's table has roughly 120,000 distinct CDR3 sequences. This receptor was taken from a human donor in good health. Some clones in this sample may be carry-over from other donors' samples. Input material: naive CXCR3+ CD8+ T cells from blood. Subset specified: CD45RO-CCR7+CD27+CD95- naive CD8+ T cells expressing CXCR3 (TNR3+). The chain joins TRBV27 to TRBJ2-1; TCRdb designates TRBD1, a call that cannot be tested without DNA. CDR3: CASSFAAGEWDSYNEQFF.